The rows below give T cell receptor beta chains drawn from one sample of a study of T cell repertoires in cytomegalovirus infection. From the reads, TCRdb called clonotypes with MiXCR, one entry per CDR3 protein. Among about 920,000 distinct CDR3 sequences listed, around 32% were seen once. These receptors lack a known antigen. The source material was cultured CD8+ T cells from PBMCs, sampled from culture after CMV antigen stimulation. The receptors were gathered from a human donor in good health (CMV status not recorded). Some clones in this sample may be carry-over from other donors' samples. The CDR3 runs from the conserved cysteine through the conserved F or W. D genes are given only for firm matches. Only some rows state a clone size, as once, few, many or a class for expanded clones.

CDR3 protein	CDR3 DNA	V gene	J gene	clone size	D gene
CASNGGVLGNEQFF	TGTGCCAGCAACGGAGGGGTCTTAGGAAATGAGCAGTTCTTC	TRBV7-9	TRBJ2-1	NA	NA
CASSFAGKSTDTQYF	TGTGCCAGCAGTTTTGCGGGGAAAAGCACAGATACGCAGTATTTT	TRBV12-3/TRBV12-4	TRBJ2-3	few	NA
CASSEALLLENTIYF	TGTGCCAGCAGTGAAGCGCTTCTTCTTGAAAACACCATATATTTT	TRBV6-1	TRBJ1-3	few	NA
CASSLVGLAANTGELFF	TGTGCCAGCAGCTTGGTGGGACTAGCCGCGAACACCGGGGAGCTGTTTTTT	TRBV5-4	TRBJ2-2	NA	TRBD2
CASSSWNNEQFF	TGTGCCAGCAGCTCCTGGAACAATGAGCAGTTCTTC	TRBV7-6	TRBJ2-1	many	NA
CASTGGFLGNEQFF	TGTGCCAGTACCGGGGGCTTCCTAGGCAATGAGCAGTTCTTC	TRBV19	TRBJ2-1	NA	NA
CASSIGQNPEAFF	TGTGCCAGTAGTATCGGACAGAATCCTGAAGCTTTCTTT	TRBV19	TRBJ1-1	few	NA
CASSEGDRGSGYTF	TGTGCCAGCAGTGAAGGGGACAGGGGAAGTGGCTACACCTTC	TRBV2	TRBJ1-2	few	TRBD1
CASSSSGVSYNEQFF	TGTGCCAGCAGCTCGAGCGGGGTCTCCTACAATGAGCAGTTCTTC	TRBV11-2	TRBJ2-1	NA	TRBD2
CASSEEFFATNEKLFF	TGTGCCAGCAGCGAAGAATTTTTTGCAACTAATGAAAAACTGTTTTTT	TRBV7-2	TRBJ1-4	few	NA